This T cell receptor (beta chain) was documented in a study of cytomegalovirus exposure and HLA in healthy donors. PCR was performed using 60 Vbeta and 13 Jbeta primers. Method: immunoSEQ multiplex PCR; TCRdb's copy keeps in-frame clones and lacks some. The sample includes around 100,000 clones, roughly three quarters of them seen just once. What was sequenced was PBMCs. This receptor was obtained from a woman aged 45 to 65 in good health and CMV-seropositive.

CDR3 sequence reads: CASTPARNTGELFF. In DNA form, the CDR3 reads TGTGCCAGCACCCCGGCTAGGAACACCGGGGAGCTGTTTTTT. The chain couples TRBV6-5 to TRBJ2-2; D gene uncertain. The CDR3 has 14 residues. Germline CDR1 reads MNHEY; CDR2 reads SVGAGI. The V end lost 7 bases, the J end lost 1 base, and 10 bases lay between the germline ends.